This T cell receptor (beta chain) was documented in a study of vaccination and CD4 T cells after COVID-19. Study context: Post-COVID samples were collected a median 101 days following diagnosis, spanning 35 to 161. Cells received overlapping spike peptides from SARS-CoV-2, HCoV-NL63, HCoV-OC43 and HCoV-229E as stimulation.

The length of the CDR3 is 12 residues. V lost 6 bases and J lost 2, with 9 bases in between. Germline V gene data show CDR1 as DFQATT and CDR2 as SNEGSKA (reference sequence). Only a few counts were recorded for this clonotype. Its antigen is currently unknown. Scientists ran DNA taken from cultured CD4+ T cells through the Oncomine TCR Beta short-read assay for sequencing. TCRdb processed the PCR reads anew with MiXCR; each CDR3 protein has one entry. The sample shows 9,000 to 15,000 distinct CDR3 sequences, approximately 50% of them seen only once. The sample's treatment: approximately 9-day PBMC culture with coronavirus spike peptide pools or control peptides (ViraFEST assay). ViraFEST used peptide pools to expand antigen-specific T cells and subsequently sequenced their TCRs.

V gene TRBV20-1 combines with J gene TRBJ2-3; no firm D call. The receptor's source is a human donor who had recovered from COVID-19. The sequencing sample was made of CD4+ T cells from blood, cultured in vitro. The CDR3, as DNA: TGCAGTGCCCCAACCCTCACAGATACGCAGTATTTT. As protein: CSAPTLTDTQYF.